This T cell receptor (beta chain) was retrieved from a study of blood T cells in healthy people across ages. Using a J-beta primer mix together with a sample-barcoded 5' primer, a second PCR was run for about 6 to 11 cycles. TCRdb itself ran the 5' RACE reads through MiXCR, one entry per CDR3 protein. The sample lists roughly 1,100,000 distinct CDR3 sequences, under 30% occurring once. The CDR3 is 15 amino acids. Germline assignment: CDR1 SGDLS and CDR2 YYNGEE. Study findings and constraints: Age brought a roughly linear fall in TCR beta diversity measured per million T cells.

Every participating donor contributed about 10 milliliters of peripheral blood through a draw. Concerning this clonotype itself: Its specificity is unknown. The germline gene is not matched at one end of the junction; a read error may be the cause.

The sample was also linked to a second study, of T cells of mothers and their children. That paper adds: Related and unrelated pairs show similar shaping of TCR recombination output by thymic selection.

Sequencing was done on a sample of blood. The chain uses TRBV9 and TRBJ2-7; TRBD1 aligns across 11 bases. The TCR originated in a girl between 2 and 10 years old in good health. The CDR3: CASSGIPGQGVEQHF. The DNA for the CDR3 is TGTGCCAGCAGCGGTATACCGGGACAGGGGGTAGAGCAGCACTTC.